The 20 T cell receptor beta chains in this list originate from one sample, sequenced in a study of blood T cell repertoires in COVID-19. Sequenced by immunoSEQ multiplex PCR; TCRdb stores in-frame clones only, minus some. The repertoire holds 150,000 or so clones, with roughly 80% as singletons. Sequenced sample: PBMCs or T cells enriched from blood (not recorded which). These receptor sequences come from a woman between 40 and 55 years old with acute COVID-19.

In this sample, this clone turned up once. The genes are TRBV19 and TRBJ2-1, with TRBD2 matching over 10 bases. Germline CDR1 is LNHDA and CDR2 is SQIVND (reference sequence). V lost 3 bases to trimming and J lost 7 bases; unmatched junction nucleotides: 15. The CDR3 extends over 18 amino acids. This CDR3 reads CASSILSLAGVTGNEQFF. CDR3 DNA sequence: TGTGCCAGTAGTATTTTAAGCCTAGCGGGAGTTACAGGGAATGAGCAGTTCTTC.

The chain joins TRBV11-2 to TRBJ1-3, with 7 bases matching TRBD1. The germline gives CDR1 SGHAT, CDR2 FQNNGV. The CDR3 loop spans 14 amino acids. V shed 3 bases and J 2 bases; nucleotides not matched to a gene: 1. The CDR3 reads CASSFTGAGNTIYF. The DNA for the CDR3 is TGTGCCAGCAGCTTCACAGGGGCTGGAAACACCATATATTTT.

The chain joins TRBV19 to TRBJ2-7, with TRBD1 as a possible D gene (6 bases). V shed 10 bases and J shed 5 bases, with 21 bases lying between them. In germline, CDR1 is LNHDA, CDR2 SQIVND (reference sequence). The CDR3 sequence is 14 residues long. CDR3 nucleotides: TGTGCCACAGGGGCAATACAGGGATCCGACGAGCAGTACTTC. This codes for CATGAIQGSDEQYF. The entire variable domain, with the rest obtained from reference TRBV19 and TRBJ2-7, is as follows: DGGITQSPKYLFRKEGQNVTLSCEQNLNHDAMYWYRQDPGQGLRLIYYSQIVNDFQKGDIAEGYSVSREKKESFPLTVTSAQKNPTAFYLCATGAIQGSDEQYFGPGTRLTVT.

V is TRBV7-7 and J is TRBJ2-7, with 7 bases aligning to TRBD2. CDR1 is SSHAT, CDR2 FNYEAQ, per germline (reference sequence). The CDR3 has 19 residues. DNA of the CDR3: TGTGCTAGCAGCTTAAAGTCCCCCTCTAGTCGCGGGAGAATCTACGAGCAGTACGTC. Protein: CASSLKSPSSRGRIYEQYV.

This chain uses TRBV30 with TRBJ2-1; 9 bases agree with TRBD2. The V gene's germline CDR1 is GTSNPN and CDR2 SVGIG (reference sequence). Losses at the gene ends were 0 bases for V and 4 bases for J; bases not matched to a gene: 7. The CDR3 loop spans 16 amino acids. The CDR3 DNA is TGTGCCTGGAGTGTTGGGGCTAGCGGGACGTACAATGAGCAGTTCTTC. Translation: CAWSVGASGTYNEQFF.

The chain recombines TRBV28 with TRBJ2-1; 13 nucleotides agree with TRBD2. V was pared by 5 bases and J by 6 bases, with 7 bases of the junction left unmatched. This CDR3 region has 16 residues. The germline V gene has CDR1 MDHEN and CDR2 SYDVKM. CDR3 region: CASSPLGTSGINEQFF. DNA of the CDR3: TGTGCCAGCAGTCCACTAGGGACTAGCGGGATCAATGAGCAGTTCTTC.

This chain uses TRBV7-9 with TRBJ2-3; a possible D gene is TRBD1 (5 bases). Germline loops: CDR1 SEHNR, CDR2 FQNEAQ (reference sequence). V lost 5 bases and J 4 bases, leaving 13 bases between the germline ends. CDR3 size: 14 residues. The CDR3 region is CASSLVQGADTQYF. In DNA form, the CDR3 reads TGTGCCAGCAGCCTGGTTCAGGGCGCAGATACGCAGTATTTT. Based on the CDR3 plus reference TRBV7-9 and TRBJ2-3, the full variable domain is DTGVSQNPRHKITKRGQNVTFRCDPISEHNRLYWYRQTLGQGPEFLTYFQNEAQLEKSRLLSDRFSAERPKGSFSTLEIQRTEQGDSAMYLCASSLVQGADTQYFGPGTRLTVL.

The rearrangement uses TRBV29-1 and TRBJ1-5, with D perhaps matching TRBD1 (5 bases). The germline CDR1 and CDR2 sequences are SQVTM and ANQGSEA. CDR3 length: 14 residues. Trimming pared 5 bases from V and 3 bases from J, leaving 14 bases between. The CDR3 spells CSVSDSLYNQPQHF. In DNA, the CDR3 is TGCAGCGTTTCCGACAGCCTCTACAATCAGCCCCAGCATTTT.

The table lists this clone with a count of one. The chain carries TRBV7-6 and TRBJ2-1; perhaps TRBD1 as D (6 bases). Trimming pared 4 bases from V and 0 bases from J, leaving 10 bases between. The germline V gene encodes CDR1 SGHVS and CDR2 FNYEAQ. This CDR3 is built from 15 residues. Here the CDR3 reads CASSSAGVSYNEQFF. In DNA form, the CDR3 reads TGTGCCAGCAGCTCAGCAGGGGTCTCCTACAATGAGCAGTTCTTC.

V and J are TRBV19 and TRBJ2-1; 14 bases fit TRBD2. Germline assignment: CDR1 LNHDA and CDR2 SQIVND (reference sequence). CDR3 size: 16 residues. V was clipped by 1 base and J by 8 bases; unmatched bases: 4. This CDR3 is CASSIGGTSGSYEQFF. CDR3 in DNA: TGTGCCAGTAGTATAGGGGGGACTAGCGGGAGCTATGAGCAGTTCTTC.

J is TRBJ2-1 and V is TRBV10-2, with D maybe TRBD1 (5 bases). V was pared by 11 bases and J by 8 bases, with 19 bases between. The CDR3 spans 13 residues. Germline V gene data show CDR1 as WSHSY and CDR2 as SAAADI. The CDR3 bases are TGCGCCGCAAGGGTCCAGGTAGGGGATGAGCAGTTCTTC. It codes for CAARVQVGDEQFF.

The chain uses TRBV5-1 and TRBJ1-1; the D is unclear. The V gene's germline CDR1 is SGHRS and CDR2 YFSETQ. The CDR3 runs 13 residues. V lost 3 bases and J 1 base, leaving 7 bases between the germline ends. The CDR3 loop is CASSSPGNTEAFF. The DNA of the CDR3 is TGCGCCAGCAGCTCTCCCGGGAACACTGAAGCTTTCTTT.

There are many counts of this clone. V usage is TRBV6-1 and J usage is TRBJ1-2; D gene uncertain. This CDR3 region has 13 residues. The V gene's germline CDR1 is MNHNS and CDR2 SASEGT. The V end lost 2 bases, the J end lost 10 bases, and 14 bases lay between the germline ends. The CDR3 DNA reads as TGTGCCAGCAGTGAATCCCTTTTTTTCGTCTACACCTTC. Its protein is CASSESLFFVYTF.

Regarding this clone: Other nucleotide sequences from this sample produce the same CDR3. The chain links TRBV7-9 to TRBJ2-7; D might be TRBD1 (6 bases). V lost 1 base and J 1 base, leaving 8 bases between the germline ends. The CDR3 has 14 residues. CDR1 and CDR2 from the germline V gene are SEHNR and FQNEAQ (reference sequence). The chain's CDR3 is CASSLVGGSYEQYF. In nucleotides, the CDR3 is TGTGCCAGCAGCTTAGTAGGGGGATCCTACGAGCAGTACTTC. Looking up the rest from reference TRBV7-9 and TRBJ2-7 gives the full variable domain: DTGVSQNPRHKITKRGQNVTFRCDPISEHNRLYWYRQTLGQGPEFLTYFQNEAQLEKSRLLSDRFSAERPKGSFSTLEIQRTEQGDSAMYLCASSLVGGSYEQYFGPGTRLTVT.

The V and J genes are TRBV19 and TRBJ1-1; no clear D. Looked up from germline, CDR1 is LNHDA and CDR2 is SQIVND (reference sequence). V lost 8 bases and J 3 bases, leaving 13 bases between the germline ends. There are 13 residues in the CDR3. The CDR3 region is CASAGFGDTEAFF. The CDR3 nucleotides read TGTGCCAGTGCAGGTTTCGGGGACACTGAAGCTTTCTTT.

The rearrangement uses TRBV4-1 and TRBJ2-7, with 13 bases fitting TRBD2. The junction had 4 bases not matched to a gene; V was cut back by 2 bases and J by 0 bases. Germline V gene lookup returns CDR1 MGHRA and CDR2 YSYEKL. This CDR3 has 17 amino acids. CDR3 coding DNA: TGCGCCAGCAGCCAACTAACTAGCGGGAGGGCCTCCTACGAGCAGTACTTC. Its protein product is CASSQLTSGRASYEQYF.

This rearrangement joins TRBV7-9 to TRBJ2-3, with a tentative D call TRBD2 (5 bases). Trimming removed 5 bases at V and 5 bases at J, with 20 bases between. This CDR3 contains 16 residues. Germline CDR1 SEHNR, CDR2 FQNEAQ (reference sequence). In DNA, the CDR3 is TGTGCCAGCAGCACCCGTCCACTAGAAGGTGGAGATACGCAGTATTTT. Encoded protein: CASSTRPLEGGDTQYF.

The genes are TRBV5-5 and TRBJ2-2, with D tentatively TRBD1 (6 bases). The CDR3 is 15 amino acids. The V end was cut by 4 bases, the J end by 2 bases, with 12 bases between. Looked up from germline, CDR1 is SGHKS and CDR2 is YYEKEE (reference sequence). CDR3: CASSPDRLNTGELFF. CDR3 nucleotide sequence: TGTGCCAGCAGCCCCGACAGGTTAAACACCGGGGAGCTGTTTTTT.

This sequence joins TRBV19 and TRBJ2-3; D may be TRBD2 (5 bases). V lost 4 bases to trimming and J lost 4 bases, with 12 bases between them. From germline, CDR1 is LNHDA and CDR2 SQIVND (reference sequence). CDR3 length: 14 residues. In DNA, the CDR3 is TGTGCCAGTAGTAAACTAGGTCACGCAGATACGCAGTATTTT. This encodes CASSKLGHADTQYF. The full variable domain, rest sourced from reference TRBV19 and TRBJ2-3, is DGGITQSPKYLFRKEGQNVTLSCEQNLNHDAMYWYRQDPGQGLRLIYYSQIVNDFQKGDIAEGYSVSREKKESFPLTVTSAQKNPTAFYLCASSKLGHADTQYFGPGTRLTVL.

Turning to this clone: Distinct nucleotide sequences in the sample also encode this CDR3. The V gene is TRBV18, the J gene TRBJ2-5, with D tentatively TRBD2 (6 bases). Per germline, CDR1 KGHSH and CDR2 LQKENI. Trimming shortened V by 3 bases and J by 2 bases, and 7 bases separated the two germline ends. This CDR3 is built from 13 residues. In DNA form, the CDR3 reads TGTGCCAGCTCACCGGGGAGGCAAGAGACCCAGTACTTC. It translates to CASSPGRQETQYF.